Presented here are 15 T cell receptor beta chains from one specimen sequenced in a study of monozygotic twins with cystic fibrosis. Produced via immunoSEQ multiplex PCR; TCRdb's table is partial and in-frame only. The sample contains around 9,500 clones, 98% to 99% of which appear only once. The specimen sequenced was blood. Every receptor here comes from a girl aged 2-10 years with cystic fibrosis.

The chain recombines TRBV10-3 with TRBJ1-5; D gene uncertain. V was cut by 3 bases and J by 6 bases, with 12 bases left in between. Germline V gene lookup returns CDR1 ENHRY and CDR2 SYGVKD. The CDR3 is 14 residues long. The CDR3 region is CAISERGGSQPQHF. CDR3 bases: TGTGCCATCAGTGAACGAGGAGGGAGTCAGCCCCAGCATTTT.

V and J are TRBV19 and TRBJ1-1, with D possibly being TRBD1 (6 bases). The CDR3 is 13 amino acids. Germline V gene lookup returns CDR1 LNHDA and CDR2 SQIVND (reference sequence). Trimming took off 5 bases at V and 2 bases at J, with 9 bases between the two ends. Here the CDR3 reads CASSVDRNTEAFF. The CDR3 coding sequence is TGTGCCAGTAGTGTGGACAGAAACACTGAAGCTTTCTTT. Looking up the rest from reference TRBV19 and TRBJ1-1 gives the full variable domain: DGGITQSPKYLFRKEGQNVTLSCEQNLNHDAMYWYRQDPGQGLRLIYYSQIVNDFQKGDIAEGYSVSREKKESFPLTVTSAQKNPTAFYLCASSVDRNTEAFFGQGTRLTVV.

The chain recombines TRBV7-9 with TRBJ2-7; TRBD2 might be the D (5 bases). The CDR3 loop spans 13 amino acids. The V end was cut by 3 bases, the J end by 5 bases, with 11 bases between. Germline-derived CDR1 and CDR2 are SEHNR and FQNEAQ (reference sequence). The CDR3 nucleotides are TGTGCCAGCAGCTTTAGCGCAGGAGACGAGCAGTACTTC. Protein: CASSFSAGDEQYF.

The chain uses TRBV28 and TRBJ1-1; D is undetermined. In germline, CDR1 is MDHEN, CDR2 SYDVKM. Trimming cost V 2 bases and J 1 base, with 14 bases left between them. CDR3 size: 16 residues. CDR3 in DNA: TGTGCCAGCAGTTTAAGGACTCAACTCGGGAACACTGAAGCTTTCTTT. It encodes CASSLRTQLGNTEAFF.

V gene TRBV28 combines with J gene TRBJ2-2; D not certain. The ends were cut back, 2 bases at V and 5 bases at J, with 0 bases in the middle. The germline V gene has CDR1 MDHEN and CDR2 SYDVKM. This CDR3 is built from 11 residues. CDR3 coding DNA: TGTGCCAGCAGTTTAACCGGGGAGCTGTTTTTT. Translating it yields CASSLTGELFF.

The chain links TRBV5-1 to TRBJ1-2, with a weak D call TRBD1 (6 bases). Germline values: CDR1 SGHRS, CDR2 YFSETQ. The CDR3 covers 14 residues. Trimming cost V 4 bases and J 7 bases, with 17 bases left between them. CDR3 loop: CASSTSGVAGGYTF. Written as DNA, the CDR3 is TGCGCCAGCAGCACCTCAGGGGTTGCTGGTGGCTACACCTTC.

The V gene is TRBV4-3, the J gene TRBJ2-7; possibly TRBD1 or TRBD2 for D (5 bases each). Trimming cost V 0 bases and J 4 bases, with 16 bases left between them. The CDR3 spans 16 residues. Per germline, CDR1 LGHNA and CDR2 YSLEER. The CDR3 loop is CASSQDLGLAKYEQYF. Here the CDR3 DNA reads TGCGCCAGCAGCCAAGATTTGGGGCTAGCCAAATACGAGCAGTACTTC.

This clone was picked up one time. The chain recombines TRBV19 with TRBJ2-7; TRBD2 agrees at 9 bases. CDR3 length: 17 amino acids. With V trimmed by 5 bases and J by 0 bases, 11 bases remained unmatched. Germline lookup yields CDR1 LNHDA and CDR2 SQIVND (reference sequence). CDR3 nucleotide sequence: TGTGCCAGTAGTCAGGGCCTAGCGGGATTTTCCTCCTACGAGCAGTACTTC. Translation: CASSQGLAGFSSYEQYF.

The chain uses TRBV2 and TRBJ1-4; unclear D gene. CDR3 length equals 15 residues. V lost 7 bases, J lost 2 bases, and 14 bases lay in between. CDR1 is SNHLY, CDR2 FYNNEI, per germline. CDR3 bases: TGTGCCAGCATGTTAAGACTAATGACTAATGAAAAACTGTTTTTT. Translated: CASMLRLMTNEKLFF.

CDR3 loop: CASSSSGTLSAGELFF. CDR3 DNA sequence: TGTGCCAGCAGCTCTAGCGGGACCCTTAGCGCCGGGGAGCTGTTTTTT. The rearrangement uses TRBV7-2 and TRBJ2-2; 9 bases fit TRBD2. The CDR3 contains 16 residues. CDR1 and CDR2 (germline): SGHTA, FQGNSA. The junction had 9 bases not matched to a gene; V was cut back by 4 bases and J by 6 bases.

The gene calls are TRBV6-4 and TRBJ2-1; the match to TRBD2 covers 7 bases. The junction had 19 bases not matched to a gene; V was cut back by 7 bases and J by 10 bases. This CDR3 contains 16 residues. The germline CDR1 and CDR2 sequences are MRHNA and SNTAGT. CDR3 sequence reads: CASMWDREESRCEQFF. The DNA of the CDR3 is TGTGCCAGCATGTGGGACCGGGAGGAATCCAGATGCGAGCAGTTCTTC.

This rearrangement joins TRBV2 to TRBJ2-3, with a weak D call TRBD2 (5 bases). This CDR3 has 11 residues. V was shortened by 8 bases and J by 7 bases, with 10 bases between the two germline ends. Germline V gives CDR1 SNHLY, CDR2 FYNNEI. Written as DNA, the CDR3 is TGTGCCAGCCGCTTCGGGAATACGCAGTATTTT. Its protein product is CASRFGNTQYF.

The V gene is TRBV5-1, the J gene TRBJ2-2, with 9 bases identical to TRBD1. Germline-derived CDR1 and CDR2 are SGHRS and YFSETQ. This CDR3 contains 16 residues. V was pared by 3 bases and J by 5 bases, with 8 bases of the junction left unmatched. CDR3 protein: CASSSPGQGITGELFF. CDR3 DNA: TGCGCCAGCAGCTCGCCGGGACAGGGAATAACCGGGGAGCTGTTTTTT.

The V call is TRBV2, the J call TRBJ1-1, with D uncertain. The CDR3 totals 14 residues. Germline assignment: CDR1 SNHLY and CDR2 FYNNEI. Trimming shortened V by 3 bases and J by 6 bases, and 14 bases separated the two germline ends. This CDR3 is CASSEASTSSEAFF. The CDR3, as DNA: TGTGCCAGCAGTGAGGCTAGTACATCTTCTGAAGCTTTCTTT.

The CDR3 bases are TGTGCCTCGTATTCCGGGACAGGGAATGAAAAACTGTTTTTT. Translating it yields CASYSGTGNEKLFF. This chain uses TRBV15 with TRBJ1-4; 9 nucleotides align to TRBD1. This CDR3 is 14 amino acids long. Germline V gene lookup returns CDR1 LNHNV and CDR2 YYDKDF (reference sequence). After removal of 11 bases from V and 5 bases from J, the junction contained 9 bases not matched to a gene.